A single sample is the source of the 14 T cell receptor beta chains below, sequenced in a study of beta chain features in type 1 diabetes. Sequencing targeted expressed TCRB transcripts, as all isolated RNA had been reverse transcribed. Here immunoSEQ multiplex PCR was the method, and the copy in TCRdb shows in-frame clones only, minus some. Of 400,000 to 450,000 clones in the sample, roughly 13% are singletons; the top ten hold under 0.04%. Sequencing used naive CD4+ T cells from blood. The source of these receptors is a young man in good health.

This sequence joins TRBV5-1 and TRBJ1-1, with 7 bases that match TRBD1. Trimming cost V 3 bases and J 0 bases; bases outside gene matches: 5. The CDR3 sequence is 15 residues long. Germline V lookup: CDR1 SGHRS, CDR2 YFSETQ. The CDR3 nucleotides read TGCGCCAGCAGCTACCTACAGGGGTTGAACACTGAAGCTTTCTTT. Translating it yields CASSYLQGLNTEAFF.

In its sample, this clone was seen a few times. This rearrangement joins TRBV7-9 to TRBJ1-6; D unresolved. The V end was cut by 5 bases, the J end by 13 bases, with 15 bases between. In germline, CDR1 is SEHNR, CDR2 FQNEAQ (reference sequence). CDR3 length: 13 amino acids. The CDR3 DNA reads as TGTGCCAGCAGCCCTGGGGTAGGAGACCCCCTCCACTTT. It yields the protein CASSPGVGDPLHF. Full variable domain (outside the CDR3, taken from reference TRBV7-9 and TRBJ1-6): DTGVSQNPRHKITKRGQNVTFRCDPISEHNRLYWYRQTLGQGPEFLTYFQNEAQLEKSRLLSDRFSAERPKGSFSTLEIQRTEQGDSAMYLCASSPGVGDPLHFGNGTRLTVT.

A few counts support this clone. J is TRBJ2-5 and V is TRBV19; no reliable D call. The V end lost 6 bases, the J end lost 0 bases, and 5 bases lay between the germline ends. Germline CDR1 and CDR2: LNHDA and SQIVND (reference sequence). The CDR3 extends over 12 amino acids. The CDR3 protein is CASSGYQETQYF. The CDR3 region has the DNA TGTGCCAGTAGCGGGTACCAAGAGACCCAGTACTTC.

J is TRBJ2-6 and V is TRBV6-6; D gene uncertain. V lost 9 bases to trimming and J lost 3 bases, with 9 bases between them. This CDR3 has 13 residues. CDR1 is MNHNY, CDR2 SVGAGI, per germline (reference sequence). Here the CDR3 reads CASGVFGANVLTF. The CDR3, as DNA: TGTGCCAGTGGGGTATTTGGGGCCAACGTCCTGACTTTC.

This clone was observed a handful of times. A much more abundant neighbour one base away suggests this may be a read error. This CDR3 is also generated by other DNA sequences in the sample. V and J are TRBV11-2 and TRBJ2-5; unclear D gene. V was trimmed by 2 bases and J by 4 bases, leaving 2 bases between them. The CDR3 is 11 amino acids. From germline, CDR1 is SGHAT and CDR2 FQNNGV. CDR3 residues: CASSLRETQYF. CDR3 nucleotides: TGTGCCAGCAGCTTACGAGAGACCCAGTACTTC.

This clone has just a few counts. The genes are TRBV30 and TRBJ1-5, with 8 nucleotides matching TRBD1. Unmatched junction bases numbered 6, after V lost 1 base and J lost 4 bases. CDR3 length equals 15 residues. Germline V gene sequence: CDR1 GTSNPN, CDR2 SVGIG (reference sequence). The CDR3, as DNA: TGTGCCTGGAGTGGGGACAGGTATGAAAATCAGCCCCAGCATTTT. It is translated as CAWSGDRYENQPQHF.

The V call is TRBV27, the J call TRBJ1-2; D is undetermined. CDR1 MNHEY and CDR2 SMNVEV come from the germline V gene (reference sequence). The CDR3 consists of 11 residues. V was cut by 11 bases and J by 6 bases, with 13 bases left in between. The CDR3, as DNA: TGTGCCCGGCCTCCAGGTGATGGCTACACCTTC. It is translated as CARPPGDGYTF.

In the case of this clone: This sample includes further DNA sequences coding for the same CDR3. The genes are TRBV30 and TRBJ2-2; the D is unclear. The length of the CDR3 is 14 residues. The germline V and J ends were trimmed by 0 bases and 2 bases, with 7 bases remaining between them. CDR1 is GTSNPN and CDR2 is SVGIG in the germline V gene (reference sequence). CDR3 region: CAWSVGLNTGELFF. In DNA, the CDR3 is TGTGCCTGGAGTGTTGGTTTAAACACCGGGGAGCTGTTTTTT.

The chain combines TRBV5-6 with TRBJ2-5; the match to TRBD2 covers 9 bases. The CDR3 extends over 16 amino acids. Trimming removed 2 bases from V and 0 bases from J; junction bases left unmatched: 5. The germline V gene encodes CDR1 SGHDT and CDR2 YYEEEE. The CDR3: CASSFPGLAYQETQYF. As DNA, the CDR3 is TGTGCCAGCAGCTTCCCGGGACTAGCCTACCAAGAGACCCAGTACTTC.

The V call is TRBV7-2, the J call TRBJ2-5; D is tentatively TRBD1 or TRBD2 (5 bases each). Trimming took 0 bases from V and 5 from J, leaving 16 bases between them. CDR3 size: 16 residues. Germline V gives CDR1 SGHTA, CDR2 FQGNSA. The CDR3 sequence: CASSLAGRDGFETQYF. CDR3 nucleotides: TGTGCCAGCAGCTTAGCCGGCCGGGACGGGTTCGAGACCCAGTACTTC.

The CDR3 sequence is CASSLLGNREETQYF. The CDR3, as DNA: TGTGCCAGCAGCTTACTTGGAAACAGGGAAGAGACCCAGTACTTC. The rearrangement links TRBV7-9 to TRBJ2-5; a possible D gene is TRBD1 (6 bases). From germline, CDR1 is SEHNR and CDR2 FQNEAQ (reference sequence). With 2 bases removed from V and 3 bases from J, the gap between germline ends came to 13 bases. The CDR3 extends over 15 amino acids.

There are a few counts of this clone. The chain uses TRBV13 and TRBJ2-1; 8 bases are shared with TRBD2. The junction had 6 bases not matched to a gene; V was cut back by 3 bases and J by 8 bases. The CDR3 totals 14 residues. In germline, CDR1 is PRHDT, CDR2 FYEKMQ (reference sequence). The CDR3 nucleotides are TGTGCCAGCAGCTTTAGCGGGAAGATTGATGAGCAGTTCTTC. This encodes CASSFSGKIDEQFF.

This clone was recorded a few times. The chain recombines TRBV27 with TRBJ1-2; D is uncertain. Trimming pared 2 bases from V and 3 bases from J, leaving 13 bases between. Per germline, CDR1 MNHEY and CDR2 SMNVEV (reference sequence). The CDR3 length is 15 residues. The CDR3, as DNA: TGTGCCAGCAGTTTAGCTGGCAGTCCCTACTATGGCTACACCTTC. Its protein is CASSLAGSPYYGYTF.

This clone turned up a few times. J is TRBJ2-3 and V is TRBV18; tentatively, D is TRBD2 (6 bases). This CDR3 region has 18 residues. The germline V and J ends were trimmed by 1 base and 2 bases, with 19 bases remaining between them. Per the germline V gene, CDR1 is KGHSH and CDR2 is LQKENI. The DNA for the CDR3 is TGTGCCAGCTCACCACTTATGTCCGGCCTAGCGATCACAGATACGCAGTATTTT. Residues: CASSPLMSGLAITDTQYF.